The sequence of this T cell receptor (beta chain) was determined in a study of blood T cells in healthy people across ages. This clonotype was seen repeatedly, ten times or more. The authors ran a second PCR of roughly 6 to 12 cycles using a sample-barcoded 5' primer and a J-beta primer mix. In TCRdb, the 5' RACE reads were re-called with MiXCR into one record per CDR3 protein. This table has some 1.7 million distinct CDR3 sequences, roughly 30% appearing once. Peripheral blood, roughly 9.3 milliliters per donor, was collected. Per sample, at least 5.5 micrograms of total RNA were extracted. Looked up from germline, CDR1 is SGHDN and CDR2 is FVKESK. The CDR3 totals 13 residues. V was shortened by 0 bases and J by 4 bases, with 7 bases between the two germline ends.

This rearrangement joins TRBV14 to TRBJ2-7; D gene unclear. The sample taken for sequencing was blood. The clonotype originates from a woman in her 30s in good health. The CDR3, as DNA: TGTGCCAGCAGCCAAGATCTAGTATACGAGCAGTACTTC. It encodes CASSQDLVYEQYF.